The subject of this entry is one TCR beta chain. The data were taken from a study of OX40 agonist ivuxolimab in advanced cancers. Clones were read by immunoSEQ multiplex PCR, and TCRdb kept only the in-frame ones, dropping some. Of about 78,000 clones in the sample, roughly nine tenths were seen once. V lost 5 bases and J lost 8, with 15 bases in between. Per the germline V gene, CDR1 is MNHNY and CDR2 is SVGAGI (reference sequence). The CDR3 has 13 amino acids. The sequences come from CD4+ or CD8+ T cells sorted from blood, collected in a trial of the OX40 agonist ivuxolimab. This sequence originates from an adult with an advanced solid tumor such as melanoma, head and neck, liver or kidney cancer. This chain uses TRBV6-6 with TRBJ1-2; TRBD1 is a possible D gene (5 bases). The chain's CDR3 is CASSAPGSLGYTF. The CDR3 nucleotides are TGTGCCAGCAGTGCACCAGGGTCTTTAGGCTACACCTTC.